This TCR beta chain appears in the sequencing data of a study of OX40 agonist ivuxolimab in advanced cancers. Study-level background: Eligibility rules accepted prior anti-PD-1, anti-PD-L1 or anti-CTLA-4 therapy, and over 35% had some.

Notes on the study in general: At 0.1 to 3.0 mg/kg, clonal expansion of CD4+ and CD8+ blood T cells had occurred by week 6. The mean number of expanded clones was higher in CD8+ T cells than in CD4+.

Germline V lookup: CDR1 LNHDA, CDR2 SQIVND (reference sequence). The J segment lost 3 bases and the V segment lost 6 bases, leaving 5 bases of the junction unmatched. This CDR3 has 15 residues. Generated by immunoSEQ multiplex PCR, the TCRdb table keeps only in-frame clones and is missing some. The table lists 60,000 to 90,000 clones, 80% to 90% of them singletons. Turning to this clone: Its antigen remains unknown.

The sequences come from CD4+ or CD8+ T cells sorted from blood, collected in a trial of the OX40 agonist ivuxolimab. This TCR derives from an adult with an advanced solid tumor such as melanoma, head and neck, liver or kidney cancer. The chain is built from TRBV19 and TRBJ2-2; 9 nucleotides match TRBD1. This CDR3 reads CASSGTGLYTGELFF. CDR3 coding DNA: TGTGCCAGTAGCGGGACAGGGCTTTACACCGGGGAGCTGTTTTTT.